These T cell receptor beta chains were read from a single sample in a study of blood T cell repertoires in COVID-19. Clones were read by immunoSEQ multiplex PCR, and TCRdb kept only the in-frame ones, dropping some. The data show over 150,000 clones, with more than 70% seen just once and more than 5.5% held by the top ten. The sample was PBMCs or T cells enriched from blood (not recorded which). Receptors were obtained from a man aged 40-55 years who had recovered from COVID-19. CDR3s include the opening cysteine and the closing phenylalanine or tryptophan. The D gene is left open where the match is weak. Clone sizes are given selectively: once, few, many, or a class where the clone is expanded.

v_gene: TRBV6-4; abundance: NA; d_gene: NA; j_gene: TRBJ2-3; CDR3nt: TGTGCCAGCAGTGACTCCGGGTACACAGATACGCAGTATTTT; CDR3aa: CASSDSGYTDTQYF
v_gene: TRBV5-4; abundance: once; d_gene: NA; j_gene: TRBJ1-2; CDR3nt: TGTGCCAGCAGCCCTCCCACTAGTGTGGGCTACACCTTC; CDR3aa: CASSPPTSVGYTF
v_gene: TRBV6-5; abundance: NA; d_gene: NA; j_gene: TRBJ1-1; CDR3nt: TGTGCCAGCAGCACCGGCGGTGCGCTACGTGCTTTCTTT; CDR3aa: CASSTGGALRAFF
v_gene: TRBV10-3; abundance: NA; d_gene: NA; j_gene: TRBJ2-7; CDR3nt: TGTGCCATCAGTGAGTCGAGAGGAACTTTCACCTACGAGCAGTACTTC; CDR3aa: CAISESRGTFTYEQYF
v_gene: TRBV27; abundance: NA; d_gene: TRBD2; j_gene: TRBJ2-2; CDR3nt: TGTGCCAGCACTTCCGGGGGGAGCAGCACCGGGGAGCTGTTTTTT; CDR3aa: CASTSGGSSTGELFF
v_gene: TRBV29-1; abundance: NA; d_gene: NA; j_gene: TRBJ1-4; CDR3nt: TGCAGCGCACAGGGTACAACTAATGAAAAACTGTTTTTT; CDR3aa: CSAQGTTNEKLFF
v_gene: TRBV7-2; abundance: NA; d_gene: TRBD2; j_gene: TRBJ2-7; CDR3nt: TGTGCCAGCTCTATTATCGGGGGGAGCCACGAGCAGTACTTC; CDR3aa: CASSIIGGSHEQYF
v_gene: TRBV30; abundance: NA; d_gene: NA; j_gene: TRBJ1-6; CDR3nt: TGTGCCTGGAGTGTACAGGGAAATAATTCACCCCTCCACTTT; CDR3aa: CAWSVQGNNSPLHF
v_gene: TRBV7-2; abundance: NA; d_gene: TRBD1; j_gene: TRBJ1-2; CDR3nt: TGTGCCAGCAGCAAAAGGACAGGGGCTACGGACAACTATGGCTACACCTTC; CDR3aa: CASSKRTGATDNYGYTF
v_gene: TRBV6-4; abundance: NA; d_gene: NA; j_gene: TRBJ1-3; CDR3nt: TGTGCCAGCAGTCACGGGGGATTATCTGGAAACACCATATATTTT; CDR3aa: CASSHGGLSGNTIYF
v_gene: TRBV5-1; abundance: NA; d_gene: NA; j_gene: TRBJ2-3; CDR3nt: TGCGCCAGCAGCTTGGACCACTACACAGATACGCAGTATTTT; CDR3aa: CASSLDHYTDTQYF
v_gene: TRBV19; abundance: NA; d_gene: TRBD2; j_gene: TRBJ2-1; CDR3nt: TGTGCCAGTAGTATAGCGGGGCTAGCGGGGGGGCCCCAGTTCTTC; CDR3aa: CASSIAGLAGGPQFF
v_gene: TRBV4-1; abundance: NA; d_gene: NA; j_gene: TRBJ2-5; CDR3nt: TGCGCCAGCAGCCCTGATAGGACCTTAGGGGGGGCGCCCCCGGAGACCCAGTACTTC; CDR3aa: CASSPDRTLGGAPPETQYF
v_gene: TRBV25-1; abundance: few; d_gene: NA; j_gene: TRBJ1-5; CDR3nt: TGTGCCAGCAGTGAGGGGTCGGGGATTACCAATCAGCCCCAGCATTTT; CDR3aa: CASSEGSGITNQPQHF
v_gene: TRBV28; abundance: NA; d_gene: NA; j_gene: TRBJ2-2; CDR3nt: TGTGCCAGCAGGCCACCAGCCGGGGAGCTGTTTTTT; CDR3aa: CASRPPAGELFF
v_gene: TRBV19; abundance: NA; d_gene: NA; j_gene: TRBJ1-2; CDR3nt: TGTGCCAGTAGTATAGCCACCGGGAGAAACTATGGCTACACCTTC; CDR3aa: CASSIATGRNYGYTF
v_gene: TRBV19; abundance: NA; d_gene: NA; j_gene: TRBJ1-5; CDR3nt: TGTGCCAGTAGAGAAACGATTAGTAGCAATCAGCCCCAACATTTT; CDR3aa: CASRETISSNQPQHF
v_gene: TRBV19; abundance: once; d_gene: TRBD1; j_gene: TRBJ1-3; CDR3nt: TGTGCCAGTAGTGTCTTCGGGACAGGGGTAGGAAACACCATATATTTT; CDR3aa: CASSVFGTGVGNTIYF
v_gene: TRBV5-1; abundance: NA; d_gene: NA; j_gene: TRBJ1-3; CDR3nt: TGCGCCAGCAGCTTGTCGGGGGAGTCTGGAAACACCATATATTTT; CDR3aa: CASSLSGESGNTIYF
v_gene: TRBV28; abundance: medium-sized; d_gene: NA; j_gene: TRBJ2-1; CDR3nt: TGTGCCAGCAGTTTGGGGGACTGGAGCTCCTACAATGAGCAGTTCTTC; CDR3aa: CASSLGDWSSYNEQFF
v_gene: TRBV5-1; abundance: NA; d_gene: NA; j_gene: TRBJ1-3; CDR3nt: TGCGCCAGCAGCCTGACAATCTCTGGAAACACCATATATTTT; CDR3aa: CASSLTISGNTIYF
v_gene: TRBV15; abundance: NA; d_gene: NA; j_gene: TRBJ1-1; CDR3nt: TGTGCCACCAGCAGAGATCGAGGACTAGGGCACACTGAAGCTTTCTTT; CDR3aa: CATSRDRGLGHTEAFF
v_gene: TRBV28; abundance: NA; d_gene: TRBD1; j_gene: TRBJ2-7; CDR3nt: TGTGCCAGCAGTGGGACAGGGGAATTGTACGAGCAGTACTTC; CDR3aa: CASSGTGELYEQYF
v_gene: TRBV19; abundance: few; d_gene: NA; j_gene: TRBJ1-6; CDR3nt: TGTGCCAGTAGGGTCGGGACTAACTCACCCCTCCACTTT; CDR3aa: CASRVGTNSPLHF
v_gene: TRBV3-1/TRBV3-2; abundance: once; d_gene: NA; j_gene: TRBJ1-1; CDR3nt: TGTGCCAGCACCCGAGGGACACTGAACACTGAAGCTTTCTTT; CDR3aa: CASTRGTLNTEAFF
v_gene: TRBV9; abundance: NA; d_gene: TRBD1; j_gene: TRBJ2-7; CDR3nt: TGTGCCAGCAGCGTAGGGCCGGGACAGGGGGAGTACTTC; CDR3aa: CASSVGPGQGEYF
v_gene: TRBV25-1; abundance: NA; d_gene: TRBD2; j_gene: TRBJ2-7; CDR3nt: TGTGCCAGCACTTCTCTAGCGGGGGAACCCTACGAGCAGTACTTC; CDR3aa: CASTSLAGEPYEQYF
v_gene: TRBV12-3/TRBV12-4; abundance: NA; d_gene: NA; j_gene: TRBJ2-7; CDR3nt: TGTGCCAGCAGTTTATTGAGTGGCTACGAGCAGTACTTC; CDR3aa: CASSLLSGYEQYF
v_gene: TRBV28; abundance: NA; d_gene: TRBD1; j_gene: TRBJ1-2; CDR3nt: TGTGCCAGCCTAACAGGGGGATGGGACTATGGCTACACCTTC; CDR3aa: CASLTGGWDYGYTF
v_gene: TRBV19; abundance: NA; d_gene: TRBD2; j_gene: TRBJ2-5; CDR3nt: TGTGCCAGTAGTACGGTAGCGGGAGGGCTTGGAGAGACCCAGTACTTC; CDR3aa: CASSTVAGGLGETQYF
v_gene: TRBV29-1; abundance: NA; d_gene: NA; j_gene: TRBJ1-2; CDR3nt: TGCAGCGTTGGGGAGCGGGCTAACTATGGCTACACCTTC; CDR3aa: CSVGERANYGYTF